Below, 22 T cell receptor beta chains from the same sample are listed, as sequenced in a study of identical twins. TCRdb re-called the 5' RACE reads with MiXCR, one entry per CDR3 protein. The table has fewer than 550,000 distinct CDR3 sequences, roughly 15% seen once. Another study also made use of these data, one on yellow fever vaccine responses in identical twins.

Specimen: CD4+ T cells sorted from blood. The receptor source for this set is a woman aged 18-35 years in good health.

This clonotype appeared a few times. The genes are TRBV18 and TRBJ2-3, with TRBD2 as a possible D gene (5 bases). The V gene's germline CDR1 is KGHSH and CDR2 LQKENI. V lost 2 bases and J lost 7, with 16 bases in between. The CDR3 sequence is 15 residues long. The CDR3 is CASSPKIEGVNTQYF. CDR3 DNA: TGTGCCAGCTCACCAAAAATTGAGGGTGTGAATACGCAGTATTTT.

In its sample, this clonotype was seen a few times. The chain employs TRBV5-5 and TRBJ2-5; TRBD1 aligns across 7 bases. There are 14 residues in the CDR3. Germline trimming cut 5 bases from V and 5 bases from J; bases unmatched to any gene: 9. CDR1 is SGHKS, CDR2 YYEKEE, per germline (reference sequence). The CDR3 here is CASRPSTGRETQYF. The CDR3 nucleotides are TGTGCCAGCAGACCTTCGACAGGGCGGGAGACCCAGTACTTC.

In its sample, this clonotype was seen many times. The chain joins TRBV5-1 to TRBJ2-3; 13 bases map to TRBD2. From germline, CDR1 is SGHRS and CDR2 YFSETQ. Trimming took 4 bases from V and 0 from J; bases not matched to a gene: 5. CDR3 length: 17 amino acids. CDR3 DNA sequence: TGCGCCAGCAGCGTGTGGACTAGCGGGAGAAGCACAGATACGCAGTATTTT. Amino acid sequence: CASSVWTSGRSTDTQYF.

The rearrangement uses TRBV7-3 and TRBJ2-1; 9 bases fit TRBD2. Germline V lookup: CDR1 SGHTA, CDR2 FQGTGA. The CDR3 covers 15 residues. With V trimmed by 6 bases and J by 8 bases, 11 bases remained unmatched. The CDR3 region has the DNA TGTGCCAGCAGGAGTAGCGGGAGTGAGGGTTATGAGCAGTTCTTC. Translation gives CASRSSGSEGYEQFF.

This clonotype was picked up a small number of times. This sequence joins TRBV12-3 or TRBV12-4 and TRBJ2-4; a weak D match, TRBD1 (5 bases). V lost 4 bases to trimming and J lost 6 bases, with 13 bases between them. The CDR3 totals 14 residues. CDR3 sequence (DNA): TGTGCCAGCAGTTCCCGGACACCCCTAAACATTCAGTACTTC. Translation: CASSSRTPLNIQYF.

The chain combines TRBV24-1 with TRBJ2-1; D unclear. Germline V CDR1 and CDR2: KGHDR, SFDVKD. The CDR3 runs to 16 residues. V gave up 0 bases and J gave up 0 bases, with 8 bases separating them. This CDR3 is CATSDLGQSSYNEQFF. DNA of the CDR3: TGTGCCACCAGTGATTTGGGGCAGAGCTCCTACAATGAGCAGTTCTTC.

This clonotype was detected only once. This clone may be a read error of a much larger clone one base away. V and J are TRBV11-2 and TRBJ2-2; 16 bases fit TRBD2. This CDR3 has 18 residues. From germline, CDR1 is SGHAT and CDR2 FQNNGV. The CDR3 DNA is TGTGCCAGCAGCTTAGATGGGACTAGCGGGAGGGTGACCGGGAAGCTGTTTTTT. It translates to CASSLDGTSGRVTGKLFF.

There are a few counts of this clonotype. The rearrangement uses TRBV25-1 and TRBJ2-5, with D tentatively TRBD2 (5 bases). The CDR3 length is 15 residues. Looked up from germline, CDR1 is MGHDK and CDR2 is SYGVNS. Trimming shortened V by 1 base and J by 3 bases, and 12 bases separated the two germline ends. CDR3 bases: TGTGCCAGCAGTGAATCATTCGCGGGCGAAGAGACCCAGTACTTC. It encodes CASSESFAGEETQYF.

This clonotype was detected only a few times. In DNA form, the CDR3 reads TGTGCCAGCAGTGGCGGGACAAGCTCCTACAATGAGCAGTTCTTC. Translation gives CASSGGTSSYNEQFF. The chain has TRBV2 and TRBJ2-1; D could derive from TRBD1 or TRBD2 (6 bases each). Trimming cost V 4 bases and J 0 bases, with 10 bases left between them. The CDR3 has 15 amino acids. Germline V CDR1 and CDR2: SNHLY, FYNNEI.

The V gene is TRBV9, the J gene TRBJ2-7; TRBD1 or TRBD2 may be the D gene (6 bases each). CDR1 is SGDLS, CDR2 YYNGEE, per germline. V gave up 0 bases and J gave up 2 bases, with 12 bases separating them. The CDR3 consists of 15 residues. CDR3 nucleotide sequence: TGTGCCAGCAGCGTAGGGGGGGCAGGGGCCTACGAGCAGTACTTC. Its protein is CASSVGGAGAYEQYF.

The chain is built from TRBV6-1 and TRBJ2-5; perhaps TRBD2 as D (7 bases). CDR3 length: 15 amino acids. V lost 3 bases and J 2 bases, leaving 13 bases between the germline ends. Germline CDR1 MNHNS, CDR2 SASEGT. CDR3 nucleotides: TGTGCCAGCAGTGACGAAGGGGGGGCTCAAGAGACCCAGTACTTC. Translated: CASSDEGGAQETQYF.

The V and J genes are TRBV5-8 and TRBJ2-2; D gene ambiguous. The CDR3 has 16 amino acids. Germline CDR1 and CDR2: SGHTS and YDEGEE. Trimming pared 0 bases from V and 2 bases from J, leaving 11 bases between. The CDR3 sequence: CASSLAVDSNTGELFF. The CDR3 DNA reads as TGTGCCAGCAGCTTGGCCGTAGACTCCAACACCGGGGAGCTGTTTTTT. Variable domain in full (rest from reference TRBV5-8 and TRBJ2-2): EAGVTQSPTHLIKTRGQQATLRCSPISGHTSVYWYQQALGLGLQFLLWYDEGEERNRGNFPPRFSGRQFPNYSSELNVNALELEDSALYLCASSLAVDSNTGELFFGEGSRLTVL.

This clonotype was detected only a few times. The chain links TRBV10-3 to TRBJ2-1; TRBD2 aligns across 8 bases. Germline CDR1 and CDR2: ENHRY and SYGVKD. The CDR3 runs to 17 residues. V trimming: 2 bases; J trimming: 8 bases; junction bases outside the gene matches: 14. CDR3 nucleotide sequence: TGTGCCATCAGTGAGCTTCGGGCCAGCGGGAGTAATGATGAGCAGTTCTTC. Its translation is CAISELRASGSNDEQFF.

This rearrangement joins TRBV11-2 to TRBJ2-3, with D possibly matching TRBD1 (6 bases). The germline V gene encodes CDR1 SGHAT and CDR2 FQNNGV. There are 14 residues in the CDR3. V lost 3 bases, J lost 2 bases, and 9 bases lay in between. CDR3 loop: CASSFWTVTDTQYF. DNA of the CDR3: TGTGCCAGCAGCTTTTGGACAGTCACAGATACGCAGTATTTT.

This clonotype has just a few counts. The chain links TRBV24-1 to TRBJ1-1; no clear D gene. V lost 10 bases to trimming and J lost 1 base, with 6 bases between them. Germline CDR1 reads KGHDR; CDR2 reads SFDVKD. This CDR3 has 11 amino acids. CDR3 in amino acids: CATKRNTEAFF. The DNA of the CDR3 is TGTGCCACAAAAAGGAACACTGAAGCTTTCTTT.

V usage is TRBV3-1 and J usage is TRBJ2-1; D remains unclear. Looked up from germline, CDR1 is LGHDT and CDR2 is YNNKEL (reference sequence). The CDR3 consists of 14 residues. Trimming pared 1 base from V and 4 bases from J, leaving 8 bases between. The CDR3 region is CASSQGLDYNEQFF. CDR3 DNA sequence: TGTGCCAGCAGCCAAGGACTGGATTACAATGAGCAGTTCTTC.

This clonotype showed up just a few times. This chain uses TRBV6-5 with TRBJ2-3; D unclear. Trimming pared 0 bases from V and 2 bases from J, leaving 3 bases between. This CDR3 region has 13 residues. Germline V lookup: CDR1 MNHEY, CDR2 SVGAGI. CDR3 sequence reads: CASSYSITDTQYF. In DNA, the CDR3 is TGTGCCAGCAGTTACTCTATCACAGATACGCAGTATTTT.

Only a few counts were recorded for this clonotype. V gene TRBV29-1 combines with J gene TRBJ2-7; 9 bases map to TRBD1. The CDR3 contains 12 residues. The J segment lost 3 bases and the V segment lost 6 bases, leaving 3 bases of the junction unmatched. The germline CDR1 and CDR2 sequences are SQVTM and ANQGSEA. CDR3 protein: CSVGDRVYEQYF. DNA of the CDR3: TGCAGCGTGGGGGACAGGGTCTACGAGCAGTACTTC.

The sample holds a few counts of this clonotype. This sequence joins TRBV2 and TRBJ2-5, with 9 bases fitting TRBD2. Germline loops: CDR1 SNHLY, CDR2 FYNNEI. Trimming at V came to 4 bases and at J to 3 bases, leaving 0 bases not matched to a gene. There are 13 residues in the CDR3. CDR3 sequence reads: CASSASGKETQYF. The CDR3 coding sequence is TGTGCCAGCAGTGCTAGCGGGAAAGAGACCCAGTACTTC.

There are a few counts of this clonotype. J is TRBJ2-7 and V is TRBV21-1; the table names TRBD1, a call not compared with the DNA. TRBV21-1 counts as a pseudogene. The CDR3 runs 16 residues. CDR3 coding DNA: TGTGCCAGCAGCAACCCGGGGTTTCCGGACACTATCGAGCAGTACGTC. Translating gives CASSNPGFPDTIEQYV.

The chain carries TRBV7-3 and TRBJ2-2; a possible D gene is TRBD1 (6 bases). The germline CDR1 and CDR2 sequences are SGHTA and FQGTGA. This CDR3 is 15 amino acids long. Trimming cost V 5 bases and J 6 bases, with 16 bases left between them. The CDR3 region has the DNA TGTGCCAGCAGCGTACAGGGTCCTTCGGCCGGGGAGCTGTTTTTT. It translates to CASSVQGPSAGELFF.

This clonotype showed up many times. The chain carries TRBV5-1 and TRBJ2-7; no definite D call. This CDR3 region has 14 residues. Germline values: CDR1 SGHRS, CDR2 YFSETQ. Trimming left V 0 bases short and J 2 bases short, with 9 bases between. The CDR3 coding sequence is TGCGCCAGCAGCTTGGATGGGGAAACCTACGAGCAGTACTTC. The encoded protein is CASSLDGETYEQYF.